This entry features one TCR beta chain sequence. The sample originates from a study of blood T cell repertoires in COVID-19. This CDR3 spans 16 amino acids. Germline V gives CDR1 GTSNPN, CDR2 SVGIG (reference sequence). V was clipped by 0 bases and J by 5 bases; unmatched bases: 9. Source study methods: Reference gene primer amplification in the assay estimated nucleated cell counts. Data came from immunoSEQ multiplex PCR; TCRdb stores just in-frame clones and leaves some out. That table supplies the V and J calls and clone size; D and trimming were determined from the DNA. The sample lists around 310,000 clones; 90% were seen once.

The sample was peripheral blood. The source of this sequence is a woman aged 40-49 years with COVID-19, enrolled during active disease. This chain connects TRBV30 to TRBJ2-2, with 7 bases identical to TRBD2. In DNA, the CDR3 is TGTGCCTGGAGTGTACTAAGAGGGGAGGGGACCGGGGAGCTGTTTTTT. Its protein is CAWSVLRGEGTGELFF.